Listed below are T cell receptor beta chains from one sample, sequenced in a study of graft-versus-host responses after intestinal transplantation. Libraries were prepared by immunoSEQ multiplex PCR; TCRdb keeps only in-frame clonotypes and omits some of them. The table lists 90,000 to 150,000 clones, approximately 95% of them singletons. Their antigen targets remain unknown. The source material was unstimulated CD8+ T cells sorted from spleen or lymph node cells, sampled before intestinal transplant. These receptors were collected from a human donor who received an intestinal transplant. Each CDR3 is given with its conserved first and last residue. D genes are given only for firm matches. Expanded clones get a size class; other rows say once, few or many, or leave the size out.

TGTGCCAGCAGTCTGACAGCGACGAACACTGAAGCTTTCTTT,CASSLTATNTEAFF,-,-,TRBJ1-1,TRBV27
TGTGCCAGCGGGCCCACGCAGTATTTT,CASGPTQYF,-,-,TRBJ2-3,TRBV28
TGTGCCAGCAGCGTAGTACCCATAGCGGGAGGGCCGGAGAGGAACAATGAGCAGTTCTTC,CASSVVPIAGGPERNNEQFF,once,TRBD2,TRBJ2-1,TRBV9
TGTGCCAGCAGCAGACGACAGGGTGGGACCTACGAGCAGTACTTC,CASSRRQGGTYEQYF,-,TRBD1,TRBJ2-7,TRBV13
TGTGCCAGCAGCTTGATGGGGCTTGGCAATCAGCCCCAGCATTTT,CASSLMGLGNQPQHF,-,-,TRBJ1-5,TRBV5-6
TGTGCCTGGAGTGTCCTGAGTCTCAATGAGCAGTTCTTC,CAWSVLSLNEQFF,-,-,TRBJ2-1,TRBV30
TGTGCCAGCAGTTTTAATCCGGGATTCCTGTATGGCTACACCTTC,CASSFNPGFLYGYTF,-,-,TRBJ1-2,TRBV6-1
TGTGCCATCGCCGAACCGGGGAGCTCCTACAATGAGCAGTTCTTC,CAIAEPGSSYNEQFF,-,-,TRBJ2-1,TRBV10-3
TGTGCCAGCAGTGAAGGGACTAGCGGGAGGGCCTACGAGCAGTACTTC,CASSEGTSGRAYEQYF,-,TRBD2,TRBJ2-7,TRBV6-1
TGTGCCAGCAGCCCGACTAGCGGGAGAGATACGCAGTATTTT,CASSPTSGRDTQYF,-,TRBD2,TRBJ2-3,TRBV27
TGTGCCAGTAGTATCATAGGGTCCGGGGAGCTGTTTTTT,CASSIIGSGELFF,-,-,TRBJ2-2,TRBV19
TGTGCCAGTAGTATATCAGGGCTTGGTGGGGACGAGCAGTACTTC,CASSISGLGGDEQYF,once,-,TRBJ2-7,TRBV19
TGTGCCAGCAGTTTTGGGACTAGCGGGAACAATGAGCAGTTCTTC,CASSFGTSGNNEQFF,-,TRBD2,TRBJ2-1,TRBV27
TGTGCCAGCAGCTTGGGAGGCCAGGGGGCTTTCTTT,CASSLGGQGAFF,-,-,TRBJ1-1,TRBV5-5
TGTGCCACGTCGACAGGGAGCTCCTACGAGCAGTACTTC,CATSTGSSYEQYF,-,TRBD1,TRBJ2-7,TRBV6-1